The 5 T cell receptor beta chains reported below all come from one sample, sequenced in a study of T cells in Graves' hyperthyroidism and ophthalmopathy. Amplified TCR beta CDR3 regions derived from RNA transcripts. HTBI primers were used for first-round RT-PCR of the TCR CDR3. TCRdb reprocessed the multiplex PCR reads via MiXCR and lists one record per CDR3 protein. Here the sample spans hundreds of thousands of distinct CDR3 sequences, 14% to 15% being singletons. Sequencing input: blood. Receptors were obtained from a woman in her 40s with Graves' ophthalmopathy.

The J gene is TRBJ1-6, the V gene TRBV11-2; 10 bases are a match to TRBD1. With 8 bases clipped from V and 6 bases from J, the junction kept 16 bases outside the gene matches. CDR3 length equals 18 residues. Germline V gene lookup returns CDR1 SGHAT and CDR2 FQNNGV. The CDR3 protein is CASGEGQGTPFTNSPLHF. For the CDR3, the DNA is TGTGCCAGCGGTGAGGGACAGGGGACTCCGTTTACTAATTCACCCCTCCACTTT. The full variable domain, in which reference TRBV11-2 and TRBJ1-6 provide the parts outside the CDR3, is EAGVAQSPRYKIIEKRQSVAFWCNPISGHATLYWYQQILGQGPKLLIQFQNNGVVDDSQLPKDRFSAERLKGVDSTLKIQPAKLEDSAVYLCASGEGQGTPFTNSPLHFGNGTRLTVT.

There are many counts of this clonotype. The chain couples TRBV6-2 or TRBV6-3 to TRBJ2-7; no reliable D call. With 8 bases removed from V and 4 bases from J, the gap between germline ends came to 12 bases. Germline V gene lookup returns CDR1 MNHEY and CDR2 SVGEGT. This CDR3 is built from 12 residues. CDR3 in DNA: TGTGCCAGCGCGATGGTAGCATACGAGCAGTACTTC. This sequence encodes CASAMVAYEQYF.

This clonotype was observed many times. The chain recombines TRBV12-3 or TRBV12-4 with TRBJ2-2; D is perhaps TRBD1 or TRBD2 (5 bases each). Trimming removed 4 bases from V and 3 bases from J, with 18 bases in between. This CDR3 region has 17 residues. CDR3 loop: CASSYRDPEGDTGELFF. The DNA for the CDR3 is TGTGCCAGCAGTTACCGGGACCCCGAAGGCGACACCGGGGAGCTGTTTTTT.

This clonotype was seen many times. The V and J genes are TRBV28 and TRBJ1-5; 10 positions agree with TRBD1. With V trimmed by 6 bases and J by 5 bases, 13 bases remained unmatched. The CDR3 is made up of 17 amino acids. CDR1 is MDHEN and CDR2 is SYDVKM in the germline V gene. DNA of the CDR3: TGTGCCAGCAGCGGTACCGGGACAGGGGTGTCCCATCAGCCCCAGCATTTT. Protein product: CASSGTGTGVSHQPQHF.

This clonotype was counted many times. The CDR3 DNA reads as TGTGCCAGCACCGTGGTCGTAACCGGGACCCGCTCTGGAAACACCATATATTTT. Translating it yields CASTVVVTGTRSGNTIYF. The chain joins TRBV6-2 or TRBV6-3 to TRBJ1-3, with a possible D match to TRBD1 (5 bases). This CDR3 has 18 residues. Germline V lookup: CDR1 MNHEY, CDR2 SVGEGT. V was shortened by 7 bases and J by 0 bases, with 22 bases between the two germline ends.